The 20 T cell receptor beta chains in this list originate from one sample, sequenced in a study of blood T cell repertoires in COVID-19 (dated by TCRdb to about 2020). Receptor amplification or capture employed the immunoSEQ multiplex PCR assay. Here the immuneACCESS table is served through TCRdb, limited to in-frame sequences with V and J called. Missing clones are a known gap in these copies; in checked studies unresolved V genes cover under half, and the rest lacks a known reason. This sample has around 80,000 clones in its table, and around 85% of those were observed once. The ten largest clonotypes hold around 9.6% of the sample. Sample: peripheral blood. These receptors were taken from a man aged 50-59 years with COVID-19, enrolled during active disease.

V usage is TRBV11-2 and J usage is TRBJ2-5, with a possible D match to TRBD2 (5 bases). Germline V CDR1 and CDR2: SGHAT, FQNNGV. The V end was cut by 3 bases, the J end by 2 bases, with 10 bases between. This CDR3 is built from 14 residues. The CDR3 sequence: CASSFVDFQETQYF. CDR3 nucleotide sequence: TGTGCCAGCAGCTTCGTGGACTTTCAAGAGACCCAGTACTTC.

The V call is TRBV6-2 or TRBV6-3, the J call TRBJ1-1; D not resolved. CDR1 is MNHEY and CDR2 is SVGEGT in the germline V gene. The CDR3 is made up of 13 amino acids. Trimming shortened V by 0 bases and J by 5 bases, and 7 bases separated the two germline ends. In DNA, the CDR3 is TGTGCCAGCAGTTACTCGAGCCCGACTGAAGCTTTCTTT. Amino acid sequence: CASSYSSPTEAFF.

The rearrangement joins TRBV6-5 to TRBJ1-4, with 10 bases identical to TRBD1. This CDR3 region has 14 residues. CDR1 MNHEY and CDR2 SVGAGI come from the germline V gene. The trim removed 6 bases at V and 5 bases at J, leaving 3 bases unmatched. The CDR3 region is CASRGTGENEKLFF. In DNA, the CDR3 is TGTGCCAGCAGGGGGACAGGGGAGAATGAAAAACTGTTTTTT.

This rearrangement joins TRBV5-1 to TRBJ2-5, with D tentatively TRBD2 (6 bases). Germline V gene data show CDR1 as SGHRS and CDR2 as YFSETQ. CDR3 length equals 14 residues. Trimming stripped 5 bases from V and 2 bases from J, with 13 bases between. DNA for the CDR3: TGCGCCAGCAGGCTATTGGGGACTCAAGAGACCCAGTACTTC. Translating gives CASRLLGTQETQYF.

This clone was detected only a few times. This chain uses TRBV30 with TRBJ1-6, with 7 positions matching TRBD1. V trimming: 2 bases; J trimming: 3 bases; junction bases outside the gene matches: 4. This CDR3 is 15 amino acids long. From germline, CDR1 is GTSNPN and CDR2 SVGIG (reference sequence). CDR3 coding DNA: TGTGCCTGGAGTTGGGGGGACAGCTATAATTCACCCCTCCACTTT. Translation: CAWSWGDSYNSPLHF. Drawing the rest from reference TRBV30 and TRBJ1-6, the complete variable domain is SQTIHQWPATLVQPVGSPLSLECTVEGTSNPNLYWYRQAAGRGLQLLFYSVGIGQISSEVPQNLSASRPQDRQFILSSKKLLLSDSGFYLCAWSWGDSYNSPLHFGNGTRLTVT.

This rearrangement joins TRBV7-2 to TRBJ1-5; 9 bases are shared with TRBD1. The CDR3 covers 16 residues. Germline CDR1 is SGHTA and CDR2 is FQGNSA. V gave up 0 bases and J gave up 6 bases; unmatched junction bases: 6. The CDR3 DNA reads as TGTGCCAGCAGCTTAGCCCACCGACAGGGGGGTCAGCCCCAGCATTTT. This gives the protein CASSLAHRQGGQPQHF. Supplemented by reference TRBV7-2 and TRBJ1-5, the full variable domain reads GAGVSQSPSNKVTEKGKDVELRCDPISGHTALYWYRQSLGQGLEFLIYFQGNSAPDKSGLPSDRFSAERTGGSVSTLTIQRTQQEDSAVYLCASSLAHRQGGQPQHFGDGTRLSIL.

CDR3 bases: TGTGCCAGCAGCGCACAGACTAGTCCAGATACGCAGTATTTT. It codes for CASSAQTSPDTQYF. The V gene is TRBV7-6, the J gene TRBJ2-3, with a tentative D call TRBD2 (6 bases). Trimming removed 5 bases at V and 4 bases at J, with 13 bases between. Germline CDR1 is SGHVS and CDR2 is FNYEAQ. CDR3 length equals 14 residues.

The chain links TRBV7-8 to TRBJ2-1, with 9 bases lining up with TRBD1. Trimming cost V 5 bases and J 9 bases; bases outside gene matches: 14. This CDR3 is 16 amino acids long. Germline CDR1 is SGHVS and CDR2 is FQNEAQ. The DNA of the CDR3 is TGTGCCAGCAGCGTGTTCCGGGACAGGGTAGTGGGTGAGCAGTTCTTC. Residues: CASSVFRDRVVGEQFF.

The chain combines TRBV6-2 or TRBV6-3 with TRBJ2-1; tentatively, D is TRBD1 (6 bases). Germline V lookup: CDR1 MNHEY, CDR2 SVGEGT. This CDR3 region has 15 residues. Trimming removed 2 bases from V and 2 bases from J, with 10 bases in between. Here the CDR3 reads CASSYAGAAYNEQFF. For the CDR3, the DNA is TGTGCCAGCAGTTACGCAGGGGCCGCCTACAATGAGCAGTTCTTC.

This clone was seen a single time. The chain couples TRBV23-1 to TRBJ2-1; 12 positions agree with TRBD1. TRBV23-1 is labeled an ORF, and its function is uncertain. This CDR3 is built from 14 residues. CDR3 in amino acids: CATGDRGLYNEQFF. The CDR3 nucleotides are TGCGCGACGGGGGACAGGGGGCTATACAATGAGCAGTTCTTC.

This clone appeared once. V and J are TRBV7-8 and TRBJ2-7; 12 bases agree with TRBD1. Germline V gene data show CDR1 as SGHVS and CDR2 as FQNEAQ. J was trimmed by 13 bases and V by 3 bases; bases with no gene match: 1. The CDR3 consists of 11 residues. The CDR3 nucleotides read TGTGCCAGCAGCTTGGGACAGGGGGCCTACTTC. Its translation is CASSLGQGAYF.

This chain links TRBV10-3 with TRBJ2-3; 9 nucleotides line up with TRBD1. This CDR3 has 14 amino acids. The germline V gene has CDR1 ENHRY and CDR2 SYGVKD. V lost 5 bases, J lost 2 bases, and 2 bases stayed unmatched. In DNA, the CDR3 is TGTGCCATCAGTCGGGACAGGGACACAGATACGCAGTATTTT. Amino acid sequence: CAISRDRDTDTQYF.

DNA of the CDR3: TGTGCCAGCAGACCAGCTGGGGGGACGCAGTATTTT. Translating it yields CASRPAGGTQYF. The chain recombines TRBV6-5 with TRBJ2-3; the D gene is possibly TRBD2 (6 bases). The CDR3 consists of 12 residues. The ends were cut back, 6 bases at V and 9 bases at J, with 13 bases in the middle. CDR1 and CDR2 from the germline V gene are MNHEY and SVGAGI.

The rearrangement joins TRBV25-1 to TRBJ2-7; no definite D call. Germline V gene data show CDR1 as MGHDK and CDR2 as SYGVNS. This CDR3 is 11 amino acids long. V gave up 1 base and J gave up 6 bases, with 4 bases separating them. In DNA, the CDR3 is TGTGCCAGCAGTGAATTGCGCGAGCAGTACTTC. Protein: CASSELREQYF.

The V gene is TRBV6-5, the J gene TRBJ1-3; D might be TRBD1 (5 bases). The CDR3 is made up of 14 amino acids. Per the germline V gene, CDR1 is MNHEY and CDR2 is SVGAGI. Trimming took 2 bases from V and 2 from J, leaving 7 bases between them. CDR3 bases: TGTGCCAGCAGTTACGGGGCTACTGGAAACACCATATATTTT. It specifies CASSYGATGNTIYF.

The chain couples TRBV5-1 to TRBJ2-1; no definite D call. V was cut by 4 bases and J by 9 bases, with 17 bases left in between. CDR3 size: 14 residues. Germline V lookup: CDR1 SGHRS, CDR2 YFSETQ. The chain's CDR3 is CASSRQSGNSEQFF. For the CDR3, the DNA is TGCGCCAGCAGCAGACAATCCGGTAATAGTGAGCAGTTCTTC.

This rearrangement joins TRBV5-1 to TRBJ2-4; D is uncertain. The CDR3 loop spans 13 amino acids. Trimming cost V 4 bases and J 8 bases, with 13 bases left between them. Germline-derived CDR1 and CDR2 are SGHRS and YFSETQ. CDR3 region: CASSTPQQHIQYF. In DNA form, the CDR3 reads TGCGCCAGCAGCACCCCCCAACAGCACATTCAGTACTTC.

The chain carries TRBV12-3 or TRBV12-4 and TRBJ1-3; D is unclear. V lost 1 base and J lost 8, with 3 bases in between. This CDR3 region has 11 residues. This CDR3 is CASSLVDTIYF. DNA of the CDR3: TGTGCCAGCAGTTTAGTAGACACCATATATTTT.

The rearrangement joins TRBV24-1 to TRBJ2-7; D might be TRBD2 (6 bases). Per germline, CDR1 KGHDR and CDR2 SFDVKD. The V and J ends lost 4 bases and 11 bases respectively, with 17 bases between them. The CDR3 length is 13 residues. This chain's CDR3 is CATSEGDFQREYF. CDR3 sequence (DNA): TGTGCCACCAGTGAGGGGGACTTTCAAAGGGAGTACTTC.

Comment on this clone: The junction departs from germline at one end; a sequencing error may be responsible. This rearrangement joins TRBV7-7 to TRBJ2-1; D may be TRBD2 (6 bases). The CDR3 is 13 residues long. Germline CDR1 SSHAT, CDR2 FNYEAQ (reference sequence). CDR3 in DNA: TGTGCTAGCAGTAGGGGTAGCGGCAATGAGCAGTTCTTC. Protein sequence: CASSRGSGNEQFF.